The 31 T cell receptor beta chains presented below share a single source sample, sequenced in a study of blood T cell repertoires in COVID-19. Libraries were prepared by immunoSEQ multiplex PCR; TCRdb keeps only in-frame clonotypes and omits some of them. The sample has a few hundred thousand clones, almost 90% seen once. The sample was peripheral blood. All receptors derive from a woman aged 55 to 70 with COVID-19, enrolled during active disease.

The gene calls are TRBV6-5 and TRBJ2-7; TRBD1 matches at 9 bases. V shed 5 bases, J shed 4 bases, and the junction held 6 bases outside the gene matches. The CDR3 covers 14 residues. Per germline, CDR1 MNHEY and CDR2 SVGAGI. The CDR3: CASSRDRAGYEQYF. The CDR3 region has the DNA TGTGCCAGCAGTCGGGACAGGGCGGGGTACGAGCAGTACTTC.

The chain carries TRBV9 and TRBJ1-5; TRBD1 aligns across 7 bases. J was trimmed by 4 bases and V by 3 bases; bases with no gene match: 4. This CDR3 is 14 amino acids long. Germline CDR1 and CDR2: SGDLS and YYNGEE. The CDR3 sequence is CASSAGGNNQPQHF. The CDR3 bases are TGTGCCAGCAGCGCAGGGGGGAATAATCAGCCCCAGCATTTT. The variable domain in full, completed from reference TRBV9 and TRBJ1-5, reads DSGVTQTPKHLITATGQRVTLRCSPRSGDLSVYWYQQSLDQGLQFLIQYYNGEERAKGNILERFSAQQFPDLHSELNLSSLELGDSALYFCASSAGGNNQPQHFGDGTRLSIL.

The chain couples TRBV6-2 or TRBV6-3 to TRBJ2-7; 10 bases align to TRBD2. The germline V gene encodes CDR1 MNHEY and CDR2 SVGEGT. The CDR3 loop spans 16 amino acids. The V segment lost 2 bases and the J segment 3 bases; nucleotides outside the gene matches: 7. In DNA form, the CDR3 reads TGTGCCAGCAGTTACGGCGTAGCGGGGGGATACTACGAGCAGTACTTC. Its translation is CASSYGVAGGYYEQYF.

The rearrangement joins TRBV7-2 to TRBJ1-6; TRBD1 matches at 8 bases. The CDR3 extends over 16 amino acids. Germline trimming cut 2 bases from V and 7 bases from J; bases unmatched to any gene: 7. Germline V gives CDR1 SGHTA, CDR2 FQGNSA. In DNA form, the CDR3 reads TGTGCCAGCAGCTTAAACTTCGGACAGGGAAATTCACCCCTCCACTTT. Protein product: CASSLNFGQGNSPLHF.

J is TRBJ2-7 and V is TRBV30; no firm D call. This CDR3 comprises 10 residues. CDR1 and CDR2 from the germline V gene are GTSNPN and SVGIG (reference sequence). V lost 2 bases and J lost 8, with 7 bases in between. CDR3 protein: CAWSHTKQYF. CDR3 sequence (DNA): TGTGCCTGGAGTCATACAAAGCAGTACTTC.

This clone was observed a single time. The chain carries TRBV7-2 and TRBJ1-3, with 7 bases aligning to TRBD1. Trimming took 2 bases from V and 0 from J; bases not matched to a gene: 1. The CDR3 contains 15 residues. Germline V lookup: CDR1 SGHTA, CDR2 FQGNSA. CDR3 residues: CASSLRTGSGNTIYF. Written as DNA, the CDR3 is TGTGCCAGCAGCTTAAGGACAGGCTCTGGAAACACCATATATTTT.

The V call is TRBV7-2, the J call TRBJ2-7; 9 bases are a match to TRBD1. This CDR3 has 15 amino acids. Trimming removed 2 bases from V and 4 bases from J; junction bases left unmatched: 6. Germline V gene lookup returns CDR1 SGHTA and CDR2 FQGNSA. CDR3 residues: CASSLQGQGRYEQYF. CDR3 sequence (DNA): TGTGCCAGCAGCTTACAGGGACAGGGCCGGTACGAGCAGTACTTC.

The CDR3 reads CATSRGTGRNEKLFF. The CDR3 DNA is TGTGCCACCAGCAGAGGAACAGGGCGGAATGAAAAACTGTTTTTT. The V gene is TRBV15, the J gene TRBJ1-4; D may be TRBD1 (6 bases). The CDR3 consists of 15 residues. The V and J ends lost 1 base and 5 bases respectively, with 11 bases between them. Germline V gene sequence: CDR1 LNHNV, CDR2 YYDKDF (reference sequence). Full variable domain (outside the CDR3, taken from reference TRBV15 and TRBJ1-4): DAMVIQNPRYQVTQFGKPVTLSCSQTLNHNVMYWYQQKSSQAPKLLFHYYDKDFNNEADTPDNFQSRRPNTSFCFLDIRSPGLGDTAMYLCATSRGTGRNEKLFFGSGTQLSVL.

The rearrangement uses TRBV4-3 and TRBJ1-5; 7 nucleotides match TRBD1. The germline CDR1 and CDR2 sequences are LGHNA and YSLEER. After removal of 4 bases from V and 6 bases from J, the junction contained 6 bases not matched to a gene. This CDR3 comprises 14 residues. CDR3 in amino acids: CASSPTGVGQPQHF. The CDR3 region has the DNA TGCGCCAGCAGCCCTACAGGGGTCGGTCAGCCCCAGCATTTT.

This clone was seen only once. The chain recombines TRBV9 with TRBJ2-2; D is unclear. The germline V gene encodes CDR1 SGDLS and CDR2 YYNGEE. V dropped 4 bases and J dropped 0 bases, with 7 bases sitting between them. This CDR3 spans 14 amino acids. CDR3 in amino acids: CASSPYTNTGELFF. CDR3 nucleotides: TGTGCCAGCAGCCCTTATACGAACACCGGGGAGCTGTTTTTT.

The CDR3 is CASSLTGAAEAFF. CDR3 nucleotides: TGCGCCAGCAGCCTGACAGGGGCCGCTGAAGCTTTCTTT. V and J are TRBV5-1 and TRBJ1-1, with TRBD1 matching 8 bases. With 4 bases clipped from V and 6 bases from J, the junction kept 5 bases outside the gene matches. CDR3 length: 13 residues. The germline V gene encodes CDR1 SGHRS and CDR2 YFSETQ. The variable domain in full, completed from reference TRBV5-1 and TRBJ1-1, reads KAGVTQTPRYLIKTRGQQVTLSCSPISGHRSVSWYQQTPGQGLQFLFEYFSETQRNKGNFPGRFSGRQFSNSRSEMNVSTLELGDSALYLCASSLTGAAEAFFGQGTRLTVV.

The chain employs TRBV9 and TRBJ2-1, with 9 bases aligning to TRBD2. Germline CDR1 and CDR2: SGDLS and YYNGEE. The CDR3 covers 15 residues. The J segment lost 6 bases and the V segment lost 0 bases, leaving 4 bases of the junction unmatched. The CDR3 DNA is TGTGCCAGCAGCGTAGTCGGCGGGGGGGGCAATGAGCAGTTCTTC. This sequence encodes CASSVVGGGGNEQFF.

This chain links TRBV30 with TRBJ2-3, with TRBD1 as a possible D gene (5 bases). Germline values: CDR1 GTSNPN, CDR2 SVGIG (reference sequence). The CDR3 covers 16 residues. In DNA form, the CDR3 reads TGTGCTTGTAGAGGCCGACAGACATCTAGCACAGATACGCAGTATTTT. It yields the protein CACRGRQTSSTDTQYF.

The chain links TRBV29-1 to TRBJ2-7; 9 nucleotides line up with TRBD1. The CDR3 has 16 residues. With V trimmed by 1 base and J by 4 bases, 11 bases remained unmatched. Germline V gene sequence: CDR1 SQVTM, CDR2 ANQGSEA. Here the CDR3 reads CSVEVGFGTGRYEQYF. CDR3 DNA: TGCAGCGTTGAAGTAGGGTTTGGGACAGGGAGGTACGAGCAGTACTTC.

The table lists this clone with a few counts. The J gene is TRBJ1-3, the V gene TRBV5-1; D is uncertain. This CDR3 contains 10 residues. Trimming pared 4 bases from V and 7 bases from J, leaving 3 bases between. Germline lookup yields CDR1 SGHRS and CDR2 YFSETQ. CDR3 loop: CASSLNTIYF. CDR3 coding DNA: TGCGCCAGCAGCCTCAACACCATATATTTT.

This rearrangement joins TRBV6-1 to TRBJ2-2; D might be TRBD1 (5 bases). The V end was cut by 3 bases, the J end by 0 bases, with 8 bases between. Germline CDR1 MNHNS, CDR2 SASEGT. The CDR3 is 15 amino acids. The CDR3 sequence: CASSETAANTGELFF. In nucleotides, the CDR3 is TGTGCCAGCAGTGAGACAGCTGCGAACACCGGGGAGCTGTTTTTT.

This clone appeared a single time. This chain connects TRBV19 to TRBJ2-2, with TRBD1 matching 11 bases. J gave up 4 bases and V 4 bases, and 5 bases lay outside the gene matches. This CDR3 region has 16 residues. Looked up from germline, CDR1 is LNHDA and CDR2 is SQIVND (reference sequence). CDR3 in DNA: TGTGCCAGTAGTACAGGACAGGGGGCGCGCACCGGGGAGCTGTTTTTT. Amino acid sequence: CASSTGQGARTGELFF.

The rearrangement links TRBV5-4 to TRBJ2-7, with TRBD1 matching over 8 bases. V dropped 5 bases and J dropped 3; count of bases not matched to a gene: 4. This CDR3 is 13 amino acids long. Germline CDR1 SGHNT, CDR2 YYREEE (reference sequence). Written as DNA, the CDR3 is TGTGCCAGCAGATTAGACAGGGGCTACGAGCAGTACTTC. Translating gives CASRLDRGYEQYF.

The rearrangement links TRBV7-3 to TRBJ2-1, with 8 bases that match TRBD1. V lost 3 bases to trimming and J lost 7 bases; unmatched junction nucleotides: 5. CDR3 length equals 14 residues. Germline CDR1 is SGHTA and CDR2 is FQGTGA. In DNA, the CDR3 is TGTGCCAGCAGCTTGGACAGGGAAGGAAATGAGCAGTTCTTC. As protein: CASSLDREGNEQFF. Supplemented by reference TRBV7-3 and TRBJ2-1, the full variable domain reads GAGVSQTPSNKVTEKGKYVELRCDPISGHTALYWYRQSLGQGPEFLIYFQGTGAADDSGLPNDRFFAVRPEGSVSTLKIQRTERGDSAVYLCASSLDREGNEQFFGPGTRLTVL.

This chain connects TRBV6-2 or TRBV6-3 to TRBJ1-2; D is uncertain. Germline V CDR1 and CDR2: MNHEY, SVGEGT. V was pared by 0 bases and J by 6 bases, with 11 bases between. CDR3 length equals 14 residues. CDR3 bases: TGTGCCAGCAGTTACTCGCACGCGGCGGATGGCTACACCTTC. Translating gives CASSYSHAADGYTF.

This chain joins TRBV9 and TRBJ1-6; possible D gene TRBD1, 6 bases. V was pared by 3 bases and J by 11 bases, with 15 bases between. Germline loops: CDR1 SGDLS, CDR2 YYNGEE. The CDR3 is 14 residues long. The CDR3 DNA follows: TGTGCCAGCAGCGCCACGGACAGATCAACACCCCTCCACTTT. Protein product: CASSATDRSTPLHF.

The J gene is TRBJ2-7, the V gene TRBV9, with 7 nucleotides matching TRBD1. This CDR3 region has 14 residues. The V and J ends lost 1 base and 6 bases, in that order; junction bases with no gene match: 7. Germline V gene data show CDR1 as SGDLS and CDR2 as YYNGEE. For the CDR3, the DNA is TGTGCCAGCAGCGTATCCCGACAGGGTACCGAGCAGTACTTC. It is translated as CASSVSRQGTEQYF.

The V call is TRBV11-2, the J call TRBJ1-6; TRBD1 matches 7 bases. After removal of 4 bases from V and 3 bases from J, the junction contained 9 bases not matched to a gene. CDR3 size: 17 residues. CDR1 SGHAT and CDR2 FQNNGV come from the germline V gene. In DNA, the CDR3 is TGTGCCAGCAGCTCAGGGGACAGAGGACACTATAATTCACCCCTCCACTTT. It codes for CASSSGDRGHYNSPLHF.

The chain combines TRBV6-2 or TRBV6-3 with TRBJ1-5; 8 bases are a match to TRBD1. The CDR3 consists of 17 residues. The V segment lost 2 bases and the J segment 1 base; nucleotides outside the gene matches: 7. Germline CDR1 is MNHEY and CDR2 is SVGEGT. CDR3 residues: CASSYGYRGSSNQPQHF. The CDR3 DNA sequence: TGTGCCAGCAGTTACGGGTACAGGGGGAGCAGCAATCAGCCCCAGCATTTT.

The rearrangement joins TRBV9 to TRBJ2-7, with TRBD2 matching 11 bases. This CDR3 is built from 15 residues. Germline lookup yields CDR1 SGDLS and CDR2 YYNGEE. The V segment lost 0 bases and the J segment 4 bases; nucleotides outside the gene matches: 3. CDR3 in amino acids: CASSVGPSGGYEQYF. DNA for the CDR3: TGTGCCAGCAGCGTAGGTCCTAGCGGGGGGTACGAGCAGTACTTC.

The chain uses TRBV4-1 and TRBJ1-1, with 8 bases lining up with TRBD1. The CDR3 is 15 amino acids. CDR1 and CDR2 (germline): MGHRA, YSYEKL. J was trimmed by 3 bases and V by 1 base; bases with no gene match: 4. DNA for the CDR3: TGCGCCAGCAGCCAAGTCTCAGGGGGCTACACTGAAGCTTTCTTT. This translates into CASSQVSGGYTEAFF.

The V gene is TRBV4-2, the J gene TRBJ2-3; 10 nucleotides agree with TRBD2. The germline V gene has CDR1 LGHNA and CDR2 YNFKEQ. The CDR3 sequence is 15 residues long. The V segment lost 2 bases and the J segment 5 bases; nucleotides outside the gene matches: 4. Written as DNA, the CDR3 is TGTGCCAGCAGCCAATGGGCTAGCGGGGGAGATACGCAGTATTTT. Residues: CASSQWASGGDTQYF.

The CDR3 coding sequence is TGCGCCAGCAGCCAAGATGGCCCCTCCATTTACAATGAGCAGTTCTTC. This codes for CASSQDGPSIYNEQFF. This sequence joins TRBV4-3 and TRBJ2-1; no definite D call. CDR1 LGHNA and CDR2 YSLEER come from the germline V gene. This CDR3 is 16 amino acids long. Trimming cost V 0 bases and J 4 bases, with 13 bases left between them.

This clone has only one observation. The chain joins TRBV19 to TRBJ1-1; tentatively, D is TRBD1 (6 bases). CDR1 and CDR2 from the germline V gene are LNHDA and SQIVND (reference sequence). The V gene lost 4 bases and the J gene lost 8 bases, with 11 bases spanning the gap. The length of the CDR3 is 12 residues. Here the CDR3 DNA reads TGTGCCAGTAGTAACAGGGTGTCGGAAGCTTTCTTT. Residues: CASSNRVSEAFF. The full variable domain, rest sourced from reference TRBV19 and TRBJ1-1, is DGGITQSPKYLFRKEGQNVTLSCEQNLNHDAMYWYRQDPGQGLRLIYYSQIVNDFQKGDIAEGYSVSREKKESFPLTVTSAQKNPTAFYLCASSNRVSEAFFGQGTRLTVV.

The genes are TRBV6-5 and TRBJ1-2; 8 nucleotides line up with TRBD1. Per germline, CDR1 MNHEY and CDR2 SVGAGI. The length of the CDR3 is 14 residues. The V gene end was trimmed by 6 bases and the J gene end by 9 bases; junction bases not matched to a gene: 12. The CDR3: CASSLISTGESYTF. The CDR3, as DNA: TGTGCCAGCAGCCTAATTTCGACAGGGGAGAGCTACACCTTC.

Details on this clone: One junction end does not reproduce the germline sequence, and a read error may be involved. The chain employs TRBV4-1 and TRBJ1-1, with 8 bases identical to TRBD1. CDR3 length: 19 residues. CDR1 and CDR2 (germline): MGHRA, YSYEKL. In DNA form, the CDR3 reads TGCGCCAGCAGCGAAGAGGGTTCCAGGGGGCTAGGTCCGGACACTGAAGCTTTCTTT. Encoded protein: CASSEEGSRGLGPDTEAFF.